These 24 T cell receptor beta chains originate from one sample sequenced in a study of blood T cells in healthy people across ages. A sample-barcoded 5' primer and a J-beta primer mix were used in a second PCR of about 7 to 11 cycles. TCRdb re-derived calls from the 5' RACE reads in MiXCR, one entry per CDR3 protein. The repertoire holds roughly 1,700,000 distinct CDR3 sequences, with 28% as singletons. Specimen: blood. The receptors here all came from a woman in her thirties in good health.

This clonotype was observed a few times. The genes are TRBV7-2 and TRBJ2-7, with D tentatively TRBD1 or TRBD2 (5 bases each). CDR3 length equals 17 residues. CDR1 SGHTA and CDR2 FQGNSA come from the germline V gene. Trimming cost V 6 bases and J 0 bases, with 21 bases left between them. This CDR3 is CASSSTREGSYSYEQYF. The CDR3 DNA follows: TGTGCCAGCAGTTCTACCCGTGAGGGGAGCTACTCCTACGAGCAGTACTTC.

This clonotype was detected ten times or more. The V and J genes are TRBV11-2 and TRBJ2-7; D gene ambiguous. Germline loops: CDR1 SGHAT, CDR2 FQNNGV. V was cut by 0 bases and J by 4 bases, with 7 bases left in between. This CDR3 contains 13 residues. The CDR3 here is CASSLDPGYEQYF. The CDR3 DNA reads TGTGCCAGCAGCTTAGATCCTGGGTACGAGCAGTACTTC. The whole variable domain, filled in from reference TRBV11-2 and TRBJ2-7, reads EAGVAQSPRYKIIEKRQSVAFWCNPISGHATLYWYQQILGQGPKLLIQFQNNGVVDDSQLPKDRFSAERLKGVDSTLKIQPAKLEDSAVYLCASSLDPGYEQYFGPGTRLTVT.

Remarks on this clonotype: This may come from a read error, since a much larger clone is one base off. CDR3 bases: TGTGCCAGCAGTGACACAGGGGTAGGTCAGCCCCAGCATTTT. It specifies CASSDTGVGQPQHF. V usage is TRBV2 and J usage is TRBJ1-5; 7 nucleotides align to TRBD1. The germline V gene encodes CDR1 SNHLY and CDR2 FYNNEI. V shed 3 bases, J shed 6 bases, and the junction held 5 bases outside the gene matches. There are 14 residues in the CDR3.

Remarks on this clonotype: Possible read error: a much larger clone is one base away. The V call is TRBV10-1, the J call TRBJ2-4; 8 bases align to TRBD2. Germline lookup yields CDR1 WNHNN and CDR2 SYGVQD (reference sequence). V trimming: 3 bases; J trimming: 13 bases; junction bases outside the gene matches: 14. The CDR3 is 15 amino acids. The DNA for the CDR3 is TGCGCCAGCAGTGACGGCGGGGGGTCCTACAATGAGCAGTACTTC. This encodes CASSDGGGSYNEQYF.

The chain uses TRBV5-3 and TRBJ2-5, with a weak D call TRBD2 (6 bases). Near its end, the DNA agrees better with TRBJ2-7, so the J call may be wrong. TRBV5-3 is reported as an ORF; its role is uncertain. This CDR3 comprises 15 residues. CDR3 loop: CARSLRGKRTYEQYF. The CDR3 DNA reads TGTGCCAGAAGCTTGCGGGGGAAAAGAACCTACGAGCAGTACTTC.

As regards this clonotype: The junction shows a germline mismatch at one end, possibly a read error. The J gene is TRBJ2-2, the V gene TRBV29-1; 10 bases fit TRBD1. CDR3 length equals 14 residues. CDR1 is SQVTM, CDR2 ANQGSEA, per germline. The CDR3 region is CSTWTGGSTGGLFF. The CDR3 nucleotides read TGCAGCACCTGGACAGGGGGTAGTACCGGGGGGCTGTTTTTT.

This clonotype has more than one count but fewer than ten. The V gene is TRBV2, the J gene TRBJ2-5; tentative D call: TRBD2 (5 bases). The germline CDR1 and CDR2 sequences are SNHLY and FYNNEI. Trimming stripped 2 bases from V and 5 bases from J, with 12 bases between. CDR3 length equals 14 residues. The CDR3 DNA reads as TGTGCCAGCAGTGAAACTAGACTGATGGAGACCCAGTACTTC. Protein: CASSETRLMETQYF.

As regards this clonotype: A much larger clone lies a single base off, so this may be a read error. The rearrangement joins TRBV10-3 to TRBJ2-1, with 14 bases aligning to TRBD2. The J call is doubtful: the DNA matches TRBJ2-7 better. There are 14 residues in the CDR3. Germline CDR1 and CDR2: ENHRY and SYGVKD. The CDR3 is CATGGTSGSNEQYF. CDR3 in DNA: TGTGCCACCGGCGGGACTAGCGGGAGTAATGAGCAGTACTTC.

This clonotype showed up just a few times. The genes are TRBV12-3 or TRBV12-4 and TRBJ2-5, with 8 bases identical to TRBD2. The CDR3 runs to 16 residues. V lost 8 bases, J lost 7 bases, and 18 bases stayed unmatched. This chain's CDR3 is CASGNGGAGRLGTQYF. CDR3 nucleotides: TGTGCCAGCGGGAACGGGGGGGCCGGCCGGCTTGGGACCCAGTACTTC.

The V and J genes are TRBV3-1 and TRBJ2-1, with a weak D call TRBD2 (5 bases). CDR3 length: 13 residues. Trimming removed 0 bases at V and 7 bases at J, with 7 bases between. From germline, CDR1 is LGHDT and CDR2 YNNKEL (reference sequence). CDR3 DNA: TGTGCCAGCAGCCAAGACGTAGCGAATGAGCAGTTCTTC. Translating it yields CASSQDVANEQFF.

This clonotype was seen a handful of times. The CDR3 here is CSASPRGGGNTQYF. The CDR3 nucleotides are TGCAGTGCTAGCCCGCGGGGGGGCGGGAATACGCAGTATTTT. The V and J genes are TRBV20-1 and TRBJ2-3, with TRBD2 matching over 9 bases. CDR3 size: 14 residues. V shed 3 bases and J 7 bases; nucleotides not matched to a gene: 8. CDR1 and CDR2 from the germline V gene are DFQATT and SNEGSKA (reference sequence).

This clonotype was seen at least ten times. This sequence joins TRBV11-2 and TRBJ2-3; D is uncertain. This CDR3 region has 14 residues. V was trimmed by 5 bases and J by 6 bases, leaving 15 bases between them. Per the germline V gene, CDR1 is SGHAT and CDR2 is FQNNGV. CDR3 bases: TGTGCCAGCAGCCCTCGTATCACCGGGGATACGCAGTATTTT. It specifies CASSPRITGDTQYF.

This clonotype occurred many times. The CDR3 nucleotides are TGTGGGGCTAGCGGGGGGCTGAAGGGCGAGCAGTACTTC. This codes for CGASGGLKGEQYF. The rearrangement links TRBV10-3 to TRBJ2-7; the match to TRBD2 covers 11 bases. The CDR3 extends over 13 amino acids. In germline, CDR1 is ENHRY, CDR2 SYGVKD.

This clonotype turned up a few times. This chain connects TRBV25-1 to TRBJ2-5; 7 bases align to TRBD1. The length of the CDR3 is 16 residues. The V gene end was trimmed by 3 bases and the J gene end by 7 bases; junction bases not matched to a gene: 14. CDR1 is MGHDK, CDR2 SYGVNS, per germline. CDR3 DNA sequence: TGTGCCAGCAGTGACCCGGGACAGCACTTCCCAGGGACCCAGTACTTC. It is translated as CASSDPGQHFPGTQYF.

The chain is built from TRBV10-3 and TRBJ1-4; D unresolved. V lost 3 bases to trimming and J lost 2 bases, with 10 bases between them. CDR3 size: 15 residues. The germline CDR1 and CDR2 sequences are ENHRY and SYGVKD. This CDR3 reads CAISDRGFTNEKLFF. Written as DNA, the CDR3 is TGTGCCATCAGTGATAGAGGGTTTACTAATGAAAAACTGTTTTTT.

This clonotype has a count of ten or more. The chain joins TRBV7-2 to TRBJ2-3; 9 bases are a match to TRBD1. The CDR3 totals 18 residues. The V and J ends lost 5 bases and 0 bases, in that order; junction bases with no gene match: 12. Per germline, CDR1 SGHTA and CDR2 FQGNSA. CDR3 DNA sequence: TGTGCCAGCAGCCAACGCCCTACAGGGGGCTTTAGCACAGATACGCAGTATTTT. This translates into CASSQRPTGGFSTDTQYF.

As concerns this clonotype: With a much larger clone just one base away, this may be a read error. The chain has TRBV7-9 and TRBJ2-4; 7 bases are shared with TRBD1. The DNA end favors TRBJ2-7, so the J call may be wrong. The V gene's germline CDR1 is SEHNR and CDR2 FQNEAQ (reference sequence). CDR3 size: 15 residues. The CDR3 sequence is CASGFPRTGSYEQYF. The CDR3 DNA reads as TGTGCCAGCGGTTTCCCTCGGACAGGATCATACGAGCAGTACTTC.

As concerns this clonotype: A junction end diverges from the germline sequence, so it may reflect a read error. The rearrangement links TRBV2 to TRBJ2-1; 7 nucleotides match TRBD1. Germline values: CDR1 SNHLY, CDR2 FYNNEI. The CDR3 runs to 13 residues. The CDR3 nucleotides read TGTGCCAGCAGTGGGGACAGCTACAGTGAGCAGTTCTTC. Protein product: CASSGDSYSEQFF.

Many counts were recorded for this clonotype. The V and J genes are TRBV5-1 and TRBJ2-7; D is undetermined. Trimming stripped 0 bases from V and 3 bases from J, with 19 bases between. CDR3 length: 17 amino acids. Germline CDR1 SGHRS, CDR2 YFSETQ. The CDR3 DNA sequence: TGCGCCAGCAGCTTGGGTCCTTACAACCATAGGGACTACGAGCAGTACTTC. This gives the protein CASSLGPYNHRDYEQYF.

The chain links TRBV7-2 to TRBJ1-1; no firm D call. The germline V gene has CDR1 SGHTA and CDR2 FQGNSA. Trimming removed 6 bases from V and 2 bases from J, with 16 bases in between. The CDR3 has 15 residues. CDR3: CASSSPGRTNTEAFF. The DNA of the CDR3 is TGTGCCAGCAGTTCACCGGGCCGAACCAACACTGAAGCTTTCTTT.

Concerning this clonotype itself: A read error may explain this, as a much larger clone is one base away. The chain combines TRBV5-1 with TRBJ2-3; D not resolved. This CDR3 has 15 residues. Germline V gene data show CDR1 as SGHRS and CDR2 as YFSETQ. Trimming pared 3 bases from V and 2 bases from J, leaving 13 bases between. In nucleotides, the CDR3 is TGCGCCAGCAGCTGGGCCGTGGGGTCCACAGATACGCAGTATTTT. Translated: CASSWAVGSTDTQYF.

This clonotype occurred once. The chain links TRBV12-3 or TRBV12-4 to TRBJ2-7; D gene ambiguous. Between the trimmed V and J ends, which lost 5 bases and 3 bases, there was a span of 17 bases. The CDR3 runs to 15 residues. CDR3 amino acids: CASSALEDGHYEQYF. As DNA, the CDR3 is TGTGCCAGCAGTGCCCTCGAAGACGGGCACTACGAGCAGTACTTC.

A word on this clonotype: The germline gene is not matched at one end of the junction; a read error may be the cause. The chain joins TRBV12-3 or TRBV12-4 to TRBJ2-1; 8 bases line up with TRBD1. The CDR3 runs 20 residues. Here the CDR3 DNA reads TGTGCCAGCAGTTCCCCTACAGGGGGTTCCCCTCTGAGCTCCTACAATGGGCAGTTCTTC. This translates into CASSSPTGGSPLSSYNGQFF.

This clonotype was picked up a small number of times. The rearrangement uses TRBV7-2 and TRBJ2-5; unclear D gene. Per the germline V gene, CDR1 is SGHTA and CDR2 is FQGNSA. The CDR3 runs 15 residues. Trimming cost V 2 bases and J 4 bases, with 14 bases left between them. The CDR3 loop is CASSLYWSWGETQYF. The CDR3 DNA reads TGTGCCAGCAGCTTATATTGGAGTTGGGGAGAGACCCAGTACTTC.